This record concerns one T cell receptor beta chain sequence. PCR amplification relied on 60 Vbeta primers (plus 13 Jbeta primers). Data came from immunoSEQ multiplex PCR; TCRdb stores just in-frame clones and leaves some out. The table lists about 120,000 clones, approximately 74% of them singletons, with roughly 10% in the top ten. The source of the sample is a study of cytomegalovirus exposure and HLA in healthy donors. The CDR3 is 15 residues long. The germline V gene has CDR1 LGHNA and CDR2 YSLEER. J was trimmed by 3 bases and V by 4 bases; bases with no gene match: 3. V is TRBV4-3 and J is TRBJ2-2; TRBD2 matches 9 bases. The clonotype comes from a woman between 45 and 60 years old in good health and CMV-seropositive. The sample comprised PBMCs. The CDR3 reads CASSPGLAYTGELFF. The CDR3 DNA reads TGCGCCAGCAGCCCAGGACTAGCGTACACCGGGGAGCTGTTTTTT.